This T cell receptor beta chain was recorded in a study of T cells after yellow fever vaccination. The study's findings and limits: Across the CD4 and CD8 compartments, a small share of clonotypes was present in both. Peak timing came faster in the weaker secondary response, day 5 versus 15. At 95% to 98% for CD4 and just over 85% for CD8, most primary-vaccination clones showed up again after the booster.

In making TCR cDNA, 5'RACE template switching added a universal primer site and UMIs to it. TCRdb called the 5' RACE reads again in MiXCR, with one record for every CDR3 protein. Here the sample spans approximately 120,000 distinct CDR3 sequences, approximately 14% being singletons. Germline V lookup: CDR1 SGHDT, CDR2 YYEEEE. The CDR3 sequence is 14 residues long. Unmatched junction bases numbered 5, after V lost 4 bases and J lost 3 bases. This clonotype was seen a few times. What it recognizes is unknown. The chain uses TRBV5-6 and TRBJ2-7, with 9 bases matching TRBD1. The source material was CD8+ T cells sorted from PBMCs, sampled 5 days after the yellow fever booster vaccination. The origin of this receptor is a man between 18 and 35 years old who received the YFV17D yellow fever vaccine. The CDR3 DNA reads as TGTGCCAGCAGCACGGGACAGGGCCTCTACGAGCAGTACGTC. It codes for CASSTGQGLYEQYV.